This is a list of T cell receptor beta chains from one sample in a study of T cell changes during pregnancy in multiple sclerosis. The table came from immunoSEQ multiplex PCR; TCRdb's copy has only in-frame clones and leaves some out. The sample has under 50,000 clones; just over 90% are singletons. Sequencing was performed on CD4+ T cells from peripheral blood mononuclear cells, taken in the first trimester of pregnancy. These receptors were collected from a female donor in good health, enrolled as a control in a pregnancy study. Both conserved end residues are part of each CDR3. A D gene is named only where the DNA matches it firmly. Only part of the rows carry a size: once, few, many, or a class if the clone is expanded.

J gene | clone size | V gene | D gene | CDR3 DNA | CDR3 protein
TRBJ2-3 | NA | TRBV29-1 | NA | TGCAGCGTTGAAGGGGGAGGAGGGACGCAGTATTTT | CSVEGGGGTQYF
TRBJ1-2 | NA | TRBV29-1 | TRBD1 | TGCAGCGTTGCGGCACAGGGGGCTAGGGGCTACACCTTC | CSVAAQGARGYTF
TRBJ1-2 | NA | TRBV20-1 | TRBD1 | TGCAGTAGACAGGGTCCAGGCTACACCTTC | CSRQGPGYTF
TRBJ2-7 | NA | TRBV6-5 | TRBD1 | TGTGCCACCTCCGGACAGGGTTATGGCGAGCAGTACTTC | CATSGQGYGEQYF
TRBJ1-4 | NA | TRBV4-3 | TRBD1 | TGCGCCAGCAGCCAAGGGGCCAGGGGGTTTGCTAATGAAAAACTGTTTTTT | CASSQGARGFANEKLFF
TRBJ1-5 | NA | TRBV7-9 | NA | TGTGCCAGCAGCTTAGACGGAGGGGATCAGCCCCAGCATTTT | CASSLDGGDQPQHF
TRBJ2-7 | NA | TRBV2 | NA | TGTGCCAGCAGTCCCAGGACAGAGAGAGCCTACGAGCAGTACTTC | CASSPRTERAYEQYF
TRBJ2-7 | NA | TRBV11-2 | NA | TGTGCCAGCAGCCGAGACTTTTACGAGCAGTACTTC | CASSRDFYEQYF
TRBJ2-4 | NA | TRBV18 | NA | TGTGCCAGCTCACCCTCCTCAGGGGCCCCATCGAACATTCAGTACTTC | CASSPSSGAPSNIQYF
TRBJ2-5 | NA | TRBV5-6 | TRBD1 | TGTGCCAGCAGCCCGCTCTTCAGGGGGCGCGGGGTTCAAGAGACCCAGTACTTC | CASSPLFRGRGVQETQYF
TRBJ2-7 | NA | TRBV5-1 | NA | TGCGCCAGCAGCTTGGATAGGGGATTTCTGTACTTC | CASSLDRGFLYF
TRBJ2-7 | NA | TRBV7-2 | NA | TGTGCCAGCAGCTTCGGGACACGGACCTACGAGCAGTACTTC | CASSFGTRTYEQYF
TRBJ1-1 | NA | TRBV7-2 | NA | TGTGCCAGCAGCGTCATCACTGAAGCTTTCTTT | CASSVITEAFF
TRBJ1-6 | NA | TRBV7-2 | NA | TGTGCCAGCAGCTCACCCACCTTTACAGGGCGTAATTCACCCCTCCACTTT | CASSSPTFTGRNSPLHF
TRBJ2-1 | NA | TRBV4-3 | TRBD2 | TGCGCCAGCAGTCCGAACCCCGGGACTAGCAATCTCTTC | CASSPNPGTSNLF
TRBJ1-5 | NA | TRBV19 | NA | TGTGCCAGTAGTATAGGACACTGGAATCAGCCCCAGCATTTT | CASSIGHWNQPQHF
TRBJ2-2 | NA | TRBV6-4 | NA | TGTGCCAGCAGTGCCTACGACACCCCGAACACCGGGGAGCTGTTTTTT | CASSAYDTPNTGELFF
TRBJ2-7 | NA | TRBV7-8 | TRBD2 | TGTGCCAGCAGCTCTAGCGGGGTGAGCTCCTACGAGCAGTACTTC | CASSSSGVSSYEQYF
TRBJ2-4 | once | TRBV6-1 | NA | TGTGCCAGCAGTGAGACAGGAGGAAACATTCAGTACTTC | CASSETGGNIQYF
TRBJ2-7 | NA | TRBV30 | TRBD2 | TGTGCCTGGAGGGGACTAGCCTACGAGCAGTACTTC | CAWRGLAYEQYF
TRBJ1-2 | NA | TRBV11-2 | NA | TGTGCCAGCAGCTTAGTAGGCTTGTCAGGGGTTACCTATGGCTACACCTTC | CASSLVGLSGVTYGYTF
TRBJ1-2 | NA | TRBV7-2 | TRBD1 | TGTGCCAGCAGTACCTATCCGGGACAGGAGCGCGGCTACACCTTC | CASSTYPGQERGYTF
TRBJ2-7 | NA | TRBV19 | TRBD1 | TGTGCCAGTAGTATAGGTATGGGACAGGGGAAATACGAGCAGTACTTC | CASSIGMGQGKYEQYF
TRBJ2-7 | NA | TRBV10-3 | TRBD1 | TGTGCCAGTCAACGGACAGGGGCCCCCTACGAGCAGTACTTC | CASQRTGAPYEQYF
TRBJ1-1 | NA | TRBV18 | TRBD1 | TGTGCCAGCTCACGACAGGGGATGGGTGAAGCTTTCTTT | CASSRQGMGEAFF
TRBJ2-1 | NA | TRBV5-6 | TRBD1 | TGTGCCAGCAGGGACAGGGGGGATTACAATGAGCAGTTCTTC | CASRDRGDYNEQFF
TRBJ2-3 | few | TRBV11-1 | NA | TGTGCCAGCAGCCCCACTCGGGGAGATACGCAGTATTTT | CASSPTRGDTQYF
TRBJ1-1 | NA | TRBV6-6 | NA | TGTGCCAGCAGTTACGCCGGACAGCCTGAAGCTTTCTTT | CASSYAGQPEAFF
TRBJ2-2 | once | TRBV4-1 | TRBD2 | TGCGCCAGCAGCCCCTTTGGGGGAGGGTTGCCGAACACCGGGGAGCTGTTTTTT | CASSPFGGGLPNTGELFF
TRBJ1-2 | NA | TRBV6-1 | NA | TGTGCCAGCAGTGAAGGCAGATTTGGTGGCTACACCTTC | CASSEGRFGGYTF
TRBJ1-5 | NA | TRBV6-1 | NA | TGTGCCAGCATAGAGGGCGCCTCCTACAATCAGCCCCAGCATTTT | CASIEGASYNQPQHF
TRBJ2-7 | NA | TRBV10-3 | NA | TGTGCCATCAGCCTTGCCGGAGTAGACGAGCAGTACTTC | CAISLAGVDEQYF
TRBJ2-7 | few | TRBV9 | NA | TGTGCCAGCAGCGAGGATGGGACTCACGCCTACGAGCAGTACTTC | CASSEDGTHAYEQYF
TRBJ2-2 | once | TRBV19 | NA | TGTGCCAGTAGGACAGGCAGGAACAACCCCGGGGAGCTGTTTTTT | CASRTGRNNPGELFF
TRBJ1-1 | once | TRBV28 | TRBD1 | TGTGCCAGCAGTTTAAGACAGGGCTATGCTTTCTTT | CASSLRQGYAFF
TRBJ2-2 | NA | TRBV5-6 | NA | TGTGCCAGCAGCTCGGGGTGGGGGACTCCCGGGGAGCTGTTTTTT | CASSSGWGTPGELFF
TRBJ1-2 | NA | TRBV6-6 | NA | TGTGCCAGCATTTTCGACAGCACTAACTATGGCTACACCTTC | CASIFDSTNYGYTF
TRBJ1-3 | NA | TRBV7-9 | NA | TGTGCCAGCAGCTTAGGGGCGTGGGGAAACACCATATATTTT | CASSLGAWGNTIYF
TRBJ2-1 | NA | TRBV7-3 | NA | TGTGCCAGCAGCTTTAGCAGGGGTTTTTTCTACAATGAGCAGTTCTTC | CASSFSRGFFYNEQFF
TRBJ1-1 | NA | TRBV11-3 | TRBD1 | TGTGCCAGCAGCGAGGGACAGGGGTTGAACACTGAAGCTTTCTTT | CASSEGQGLNTEAFF
TRBJ2-1 | NA | TRBV7-9 | NA | TGTGCCAGCAGCAAACAGGCTTTAGGTCTCAATGAGCAGTTCTTC | CASSKQALGLNEQFF
TRBJ1-5 | few | TRBV28 | TRBD1 | TGTGCCAGCTGGGCAGGGGGAAGCAATCAGCCCCAGCATTTT | CASWAGGSNQPQHF
TRBJ2-3 | NA | TRBV4-2 | NA | TGTGCCAGCAGCCCCTGGGTCGGGTCCAACACAGATACGCAGTATTTT | CASSPWVGSNTDTQYF
TRBJ1-1 | NA | TRBV7-9 | NA | TGTGCCAGCAGCTTACGGGGGAACACTGAAGCTTTCTTT | CASSLRGNTEAFF
TRBJ1-6 | NA | TRBV28 | NA | TGTGCCAGCAGGACGAGGTTTAGCAGTTTTAATTCACCCCTCCACTTT | CASRTRFSSFNSPLHF
TRBJ2-4 | NA | TRBV4-3 | NA | TGCGCCAGCAGCCAAGATGCAGCTAGCGCCACACCTATAAACATTCAGTACTTC | CASSQDAASATPINIQYF
TRBJ2-3 | NA | TRBV5-1 | NA | TGCGCCAGCAGCTTCCTGGGGGGTGGAGATACGCAGTATTTT | CASSFLGGGDTQYF
TRBJ2-1 | NA | TRBV9 | TRBD2 | TGTGCCAGCAGCGTAGTAGCGGGGGTTTACAATGAGCAGTTCTTC | CASSVVAGVYNEQFF
TRBJ2-1 | NA | TRBV7-2 | TRBD1 | TGTGCCAGCAGCCTTCAGACAGGGTACAATGAGCAGTTCTTC | CASSLQTGYNEQFF
TRBJ1-2 | NA | TRBV4-2 | TRBD1 | TGTGCCAGCAGCCAGGACAGGGCGGTATCGCGGAACTATGGCTACACCTTC | CASSQDRAVSRNYGYTF
TRBJ2-1 | NA | TRBV5-1 | TRBD2 | TGCGCCAGCAGCTCCGGACTAGCTTCCTACAATGAGCAGTTCTTC | CASSSGLASYNEQFF
TRBJ1-1 | NA | TRBV15 | TRBD1 | TGTGCCACCAGCAAGCCCAGGACAGGGGGGGACACTGAAGCTTTCTTT | CATSKPRTGGDTEAFF
TRBJ2-6 | few | TRBV7-9 | NA | TGTGCCAGCAGCCGCCGGCTCGGGGGAGCTGGGGCCAACGTCCTGACTTTC | CASSRRLGGAGANVLTF
TRBJ1-6 | once | TRBV6-6 | TRBD1 | TGTGCCAGCAGTTCCCCCGGGACAGGGCTTTATTCCCTCCACTTT | CASSSPGTGLYSLHF
TRBJ2-3 | once | TRBV15 | TRBD2 | TGTGCCACCAGCAGGGTCAGGACTAGTACCACAGATACGCAGTATTTT | CATSRVRTSTTDTQYF